Following are 30 T cell receptor beta chains from one sample sequenced in a study of blood T cell repertoires in COVID-19. Only in-frame clones appear in the TCRdb table, and some are missing; sequencing was by immunoSEQ multiplex PCR. The top ten hold less than 2% of the sample, which has roughly 410,000 clones, about 88% seen once. The sequenced material came from peripheral blood. These receptors originate from a woman in her thirties or forties with COVID-19, enrolled during active disease.

This sequence joins TRBV28 and TRBJ1-4, with 7 bases matching TRBD1. The CDR3 is 17 residues long. Unmatched junction bases numbered 9, after V lost 5 bases and J lost 0 bases. CDR1 MDHEN and CDR2 SYDVKM come from the germline V gene. This CDR3 is CASSAPGTDATNEKLFF. As DNA, the CDR3 is TGTGCCAGCAGTGCCCCCGGGACAGATGCAACTAATGAAAAACTGTTTTTT.

This chain connects TRBV6-2 or TRBV6-3 to TRBJ1-1; D is undetermined. V was clipped by 2 bases and J by 5 bases, with 6 bases between them. Germline V gene sequence: CDR1 MNHEY, CDR2 SVGEGT. CDR3 length: 12 residues. CDR3 DNA sequence: TGTGCCAGCAGTTACCCCTCGACTGAAGCTTTCTTT. Its protein product is CASSYPSTEAFF.

In this sample, this clone turned up a few times. The chain recombines TRBV30 with TRBJ2-7; 9 nucleotides match TRBD1. V gave up 5 bases and J gave up 6 bases; unmatched junction bases: 14. This CDR3 is built from 15 residues. The germline gives CDR1 GTSNPN, CDR2 SVGIG (reference sequence). DNA for the CDR3: TGTGCCTGGGCCACGCGGGACAGGGACTCGGGCGAGCAGTACTTC. This gives the protein CAWATRDRDSGEQYF.

The V and J genes are TRBV15 and TRBJ1-6; perhaps TRBD1 as D (5 bases). The germline gives CDR1 LNHNV, CDR2 YYDKDF (reference sequence). V lost 0 bases and J 13 bases, leaving 16 bases between the germline ends. CDR3 length equals 15 residues. The CDR3 region is CATSRDRGLVSPLHF. The CDR3 nucleotides read TGTGCCACCAGCAGAGATAGGGGTCTTGTGAGCCCCCTCCACTTT. The whole variable domain, remainder taken from reference TRBV15 and TRBJ1-6, is DAMVIQNPRYQVTQFGKPVTLSCSQTLNHNVMYWYQQKSSQAPKLLFHYYDKDFNNEADTPDNFQSRRPNTSFCFLDIRSPGLGDTAMYLCATSRDRGLVSPLHFGNGTRLTVT.

This clone was observed once. The rearrangement joins TRBV5-1 to TRBJ2-3, with TRBD2 matching over 8 bases. The V gene's germline CDR1 is SGHRS and CDR2 YFSETQ. V lost 1 base, J lost 5 bases, and 12 bases stayed unmatched. The CDR3 is 17 amino acids. The CDR3 here is CASSLKVGLGALDTQYF. The CDR3, as DNA: TGCGCCAGCAGCTTGAAGGTGGGACTAGGGGCCCTAGATACGCAGTATTTT.

This clone was detected a few times. This CDR3 is also generated by other DNA sequences in the sample. The CDR3 protein is CASSIDGDGYTF. CDR3 coding DNA: TGTGCCAGTAGTATAGACGGGGATGGCTACACCTTC. This chain joins TRBV19 and TRBJ1-2; D is ambiguous. CDR1 and CDR2 from the germline V gene are LNHDA and SQIVND (reference sequence). The CDR3 extends over 12 amino acids. V gave up 0 bases and J gave up 6 bases, with 5 bases separating them. The variable domain in full, with the rest retrieved from reference TRBV19 and TRBJ1-2, is DGGITQSPKYLFRKEGQNVTLSCEQNLNHDAMYWYRQDPGQGLRLIYYSQIVNDFQKGDIAEGYSVSREKKESFPLTVTSAQKNPTAFYLCASSIDGDGYTFGSGTRLTVV.

The chain recombines TRBV7-3 with TRBJ2-1; the D is unclear. V dropped 5 bases and J dropped 9 bases, with 14 bases sitting between them. The CDR3 is 13 amino acids. The germline CDR1 and CDR2 sequences are SGHTA and FQGTGA. This chain's CDR3 is CASSVMPGGEQFF. For the CDR3, the DNA is TGTGCCAGCAGCGTAATGCCTGGCGGTGAGCAGTTCTTC. Using reference TRBV7-3 and TRBJ2-1 for the parts outside the CDR3, the full variable domain is GAGVSQTPSNKVTEKGKYVELRCDPISGHTALYWYRQSLGQGPEFLIYFQGTGAADDSGLPNDRFFAVRPEGSVSTLKIQRTERGDSAVYLCASSVMPGGEQFFGPGTRLTVL.

This chain links TRBV27 with TRBJ2-1; D uncertain. Trimming took off 0 bases at V and 8 bases at J, with 14 bases between the two ends. Germline assignment: CDR1 MNHEY and CDR2 SMNVEV (reference sequence). The CDR3 is 15 residues long. CDR3 in amino acids: CASSLSGTDRDEQFF. The CDR3, as DNA: TGTGCCAGCAGTTTATCGGGTACGGATCGGGATGAGCAGTTCTTC.

This clone was observed a handful of times. This chain's CDR3 is CASSRGRGIGELFF. The CDR3 coding sequence is TGTGCCAGCAGCCGCGGCCGGGGGATCGGGGAGCTGTTTTTT. The J gene is TRBJ2-2, the V gene TRBV7-8, with D possibly matching TRBD2 (6 bases). This CDR3 has 14 amino acids. Trimming took 5 bases from V and 7 from J, leaving 14 bases between them. CDR1 and CDR2 (germline): SGHVS, FQNEAQ.

This clone has more than one count but fewer than ten. The chain uses TRBV27 and TRBJ2-7, with 7 bases that match TRBD1. In germline, CDR1 is MNHEY, CDR2 SMNVEV (reference sequence). The CDR3 is 13 amino acids. J gave up 7 bases and V 6 bases, and 9 bases lay outside the gene matches. The DNA for the CDR3 is TGTGCCAGCAGCCTCCATAGGACAGGAGAGCAGTACTTC. As protein: CASSLHRTGEQYF.

The gene calls are TRBV12-5 and TRBJ2-5, with 8 bases fitting TRBD2. V shed 5 bases, J shed 5 bases, and the junction held 13 bases outside the gene matches. This CDR3 contains 16 residues. Germline CDR1 is LGHNT and CDR2 is FRNRAP. The CDR3 sequence: CASGPEGLVGGETQYF. The CDR3 DNA follows: TGTGCTAGTGGTCCCGAGGGACTAGTAGGCGGGGAGACCCAGTACTTC.

V is TRBV28 and J is TRBJ1-1; 8 nucleotides agree with TRBD1. This CDR3 is 15 amino acids long. Looked up from germline, CDR1 is MDHEN and CDR2 is SYDVKM. V lost 8 bases, J lost 5 bases, and 13 bases stayed unmatched. The chain's CDR3 is CASPSGTGGFTEAFF. The CDR3 DNA is TGTGCCAGCCCAAGCGGGACAGGAGGTTTTACTGAAGCTTTCTTT. Full variable domain (missing parts from reference TRBV28 and TRBJ1-1): DVKVTQSSRYLVKRTGEKVFLECVQDMDHENMFWYRQDPGLGLRLIYFSYDVKMKEKGDIPEGYSVSREKKERFSLILESASTNQTSMYLCASPSGTGGFTEAFFGQGTRLTVV.

This chain joins TRBV29-1 and TRBJ2-7; D is possibly TRBD1 (8 bases). This CDR3 spans 16 amino acids. Germline lookup yields CDR1 SQVTM and CDR2 ANQGSEA. V was clipped by 0 bases and J by 3 bases, with 18 bases between them. The CDR3 nucleotides are TGCAGCGTTGAAGATCCAAGGAACAGGGGGGGCTACGAGCAGTACTTC. Protein: CSVEDPRNRGGYEQYF.

This clone was counted once. The chain couples TRBV7-2 to TRBJ1-5; TRBD1 aligns across 7 bases. V shed 4 bases and J 0 bases; nucleotides not matched to a gene: 3. The CDR3 covers 15 residues. From germline, CDR1 is SGHTA and CDR2 FQGNSA. CDR3 region: CASSSGQVSNQPQHF. As DNA, the CDR3 is TGTGCCAGCAGCTCAGGACAGGTTAGCAATCAGCCCCAGCATTTT. The whole variable domain, filled in from reference TRBV7-2 and TRBJ1-5, reads GAGVSQSPSNKVTEKGKDVELRCDPISGHTALYWYRQSLGQGLEFLIYFQGNSAPDKSGLPSDRFSAERTGGSVSTLTIQRTQQEDSAVYLCASSSGQVSNQPQHFGDGTRLSIL.

This clone was seen only once. This chain joins TRBV9 and TRBJ1-1; no firm D call. Germline V gene lookup returns CDR1 SGDLS and CDR2 YYNGEE. The CDR3 runs to 15 residues. The germline V and J ends were trimmed by 2 bases and 1 base, with 12 bases remaining between them. The CDR3 is CASSVKGRGNTEAFF. The CDR3 coding sequence is TGTGCCAGCAGCGTTAAAGGGAGAGGGAACACTGAAGCTTTCTTT.

The V and J genes are TRBV11-3 and TRBJ1-2, with 8 bases identical to TRBD1. CDR1 SGHNT and CDR2 YENEEA come from the germline V gene. The J segment lost 4 bases and the V segment lost 0 bases, leaving 10 bases of the junction unmatched. The CDR3 loop spans 17 amino acids. The CDR3 region has the DNA TGTGCCAGCAGCTTAGATTCAAGGTGGACAGGGATCTATGGCTACACCTTC. Protein product: CASSLDSRWTGIYGYTF.

This chain uses TRBV5-6 with TRBJ2-7; the D gene is possibly TRBD2 (6 bases). V lost 2 bases and J 5 bases, leaving 8 bases between the germline ends. Germline-derived CDR1 and CDR2 are SGHDT and YYEEEE. CDR3 length: 12 residues. The chain's CDR3 is CASSFGGDEQYF. The CDR3 DNA is TGTGCCAGCAGCTTTGGAGGGGACGAGCAGTACTTC.

The gene calls are TRBV7-3 and TRBJ2-7; the D gene is possibly TRBD1 (6 bases). Trimming cost V 3 bases and J 2 bases, with 8 bases left between them. Germline lookup yields CDR1 SGHTA and CDR2 FQGTGA. CDR3 length: 13 residues. For the CDR3, the DNA is TGTGCCAGCAGCTTCACAGGGACCTACGAGCAGTACTTC. Translation gives CASSFTGTYEQYF.

The chain carries TRBV6-5 and TRBJ1-4; tentative D call: TRBD1 (6 bases). This CDR3 is 13 amino acids long. CDR1 is MNHEY and CDR2 is SVGAGI in the germline V gene. Trimming removed 2 bases at V and 10 bases at J, with 11 bases between. The CDR3 coding sequence is TGTGCCAGCAGTTACGGGGTAGGGGGAAAACTGTTTTTT. Translating it yields CASSYGVGGKLFF.

The DNA of the CDR3 is TGTGCCAGCAGCTTATCTAGCGGGGGGGCCGAGACCCAGTACTTC. Protein: CASSLSSGGAETQYF. The chain is built from TRBV7-3 and TRBJ2-5; 12 positions agree with TRBD2. CDR1 SGHTA and CDR2 FQGTGA come from the germline V gene. The CDR3 has 15 residues. V shed 2 bases and J 5 bases; nucleotides not matched to a gene: 3.

This chain uses TRBV5-8 with TRBJ1-4; TRBD1 is a possible D gene (5 bases). V shed 4 bases and J shed 4 bases, with 14 bases lying between them. CDR3 length: 15 amino acids. CDR1 is SGHTS, CDR2 YDEGEE, per germline. The CDR3 region has the DNA TGTGCCAGCAGCCCCGGGGGAGGATTTAATGAAAAACTGTTTTTT. It translates to CASSPGGGFNEKLFF.

A few counts support this clone. This chain connects TRBV7-2 to TRBJ1-2; tentatively, D is TRBD1 (5 bases). V was cut by 2 bases and J by 8 bases, with 12 bases left in between. This CDR3 region has 13 residues. CDR1 is SGHTA and CDR2 is FQGNSA in the germline V gene. The CDR3: CASSLWPGHGYTF. The CDR3 DNA reads as TGTGCCAGCAGCTTATGGCCAGGGCACGGCTACACCTTC.

J is TRBJ2-3 and V is TRBV24-1; 11 bases line up with TRBD1. Trimming removed 4 bases from V and 1 base from J; junction bases left unmatched: 3. The CDR3 is 16 residues long. CDR1 is KGHDR, CDR2 SFDVKD, per germline. In nucleotides, the CDR3 is TGTGCCACCAGTGACGGACAGGGGGCAGGCACAGATACGCAGTATTTT. This encodes CATSDGQGAGTDTQYF.

A few counts support this clone. The chain is built from TRBV19 and TRBJ1-5; perhaps TRBD1 as D (5 bases). The CDR3 extends over 13 amino acids. CDR1 and CDR2 from the germline V gene are LNHDA and SQIVND (reference sequence). Deletions cut 10 bases from V and 7 bases from J, with 17 bases between. The CDR3 spells CATRGKGSQPQHF. The CDR3 region has the DNA TGTGCCACAAGAGGAAAGGGGTCACAGCCCCAGCATTTT.

The V call is TRBV5-1, the J call TRBJ2-5; TRBD2 matches at 14 bases. The trim removed 2 bases at V and 5 bases at J, leaving 2 bases unmatched. The CDR3 consists of 15 residues. Germline V gene lookup returns CDR1 SGHRS and CDR2 YFSETQ. CDR3 coding DNA: TGCGCCAGCAGCTTTCGACTAGCGGGAGGGGAGACCCAGTACTTC. Protein product: CASSFRLAGGETQYF. Based on the CDR3 plus reference TRBV5-1 and TRBJ2-5, the full variable domain is KAGVTQTPRYLIKTRGQQVTLSCSPISGHRSVSWYQQTPGQGLQFLFEYFSETQRNKGNFPGRFSGRQFSNSRSEMNVSTLELGDSALYLCASSFRLAGGETQYFGPGTRLLVL.

The V and J genes are TRBV12-3 or TRBV12-4 and TRBJ1-1, with a weak D call TRBD1 (5 bases). Trimming pared 7 bases from V and 1 base from J, leaving 10 bases between. The CDR3 contains 13 residues. DNA of the CDR3: TGTGCCAGCACCCCCCAGGGGAACACTGAAGCTTTCTTT. It codes for CASTPQGNTEAFF.

This clone was seen a single time. This chain uses TRBV6-2 or TRBV6-3 with TRBJ2-3; tentatively, D is TRBD2 (7 bases). The germline V and J ends were trimmed by 2 bases and 6 bases, with 15 bases remaining between them. CDR1 MNHEY and CDR2 SVGEGT come from the germline V gene. This CDR3 spans 15 amino acids. CDR3 nucleotides: TGTGCCAGCAGTTACGAACGGGGGGCGCGGGATACGCAGTATTTT. Protein: CASSYERGARDTQYF.

The J gene is TRBJ1-2, the V gene TRBV6-5, with 8 bases fitting TRBD1. The CDR3 is 14 amino acids. V trimming: 6 bases; J trimming: 3 bases; junction bases outside the gene matches: 6. The germline V gene encodes CDR1 MNHEY and CDR2 SVGAGI. The CDR3 bases are TGTGCCAGCAGCCAAGGACAGGGAGACTATGGCTACACCTTC. Its protein is CASSQGQGDYGYTF.

The chain employs TRBV30 and TRBJ1-2, with 9 bases identical to TRBD1. CDR1 GTSNPN and CDR2 SVGIG come from the germline V gene (reference sequence). CDR3 length equals 13 residues. The junction had 6 bases not matched to a gene; V was cut back by 3 bases and J by 7 bases. DNA of the CDR3: TGTGCCTGGAGCTTCGGACAGGGGTTTGGCTACACCTTC. It yields the protein CAWSFGQGFGYTF.

The gene calls are TRBV5-1 and TRBJ1-2; D not resolved. Germline CDR1 and CDR2: SGHRS and YFSETQ. The CDR3 length is 13 residues. V lost 0 bases to trimming and J lost 7 bases, with 10 bases between them. The DNA of the CDR3 is TGCGCCAGCAGCTTGGCCGACGGGAGTGGCTACACCTTC. Its translation: CASSLADGSGYTF. Using reference TRBV5-1 and TRBJ1-2 for the parts outside the CDR3, the full variable domain is KAGVTQTPRYLIKTRGQQVTLSCSPISGHRSVSWYQQTPGQGLQFLFEYFSETQRNKGNFPGRFSGRQFSNSRSEMNVSTLELGDSALYLCASSLADGSGYTFGSGTRLTVV.